This T cell receptor beta chain was identified in a study of blood T cells in healthy people across ages. Only a few counts were recorded for this clonotype. Its antigen is currently unknown. Drawing of peripheral blood yielded ten milliliters from each donor. V dropped 5 bases and J dropped 4; count of bases not matched to a gene: 17. The CDR3 length is 18 residues. Germline CDR1 SGHTA, CDR2 FQGTGA. Alongside a J-beta primer mix, a sample-barcoded 5' primer served in a second PCR lasting roughly 7 to 12 cycles. TCRdb re-derived calls from the 5' RACE reads in MiXCR, one entry per CDR3 protein. The profile shows about 1.8 million distinct CDR3 sequences, just under 50% of them singletons. Findings and caveats of the study: A greater number of naive CD4+ cells and higher diversity distinguished long-lived donors from aged donors.

This sequence joins TRBV7-3 and TRBJ2-3, with TRBD2 matching over 8 bases. Material for sequencing was blood. The receptor's source is a woman between 40 and 55 years old in good health. The CDR3 here is CASSDSGGARYDPDTQYF. CDR3 coding DNA: TGTGCCAGCAGCGACTCGGGGGGGGCAAGGTATGATCCAGATACGCAGTATTTT.